The clone carrying this T cell receptor (beta chain) was seen repeatedly, ten times or more. The sample is drawn from a study of breast tumors, draining lymph nodes, adjacent tissues. This CDR3 contains 15 residues. The germline V gene encodes CDR1 MNHEY and CDR2 SVGAGI. J gave up 0 bases and V 6 bases, and 5 bases lay outside the gene matches. TCRdb used MiXCR to reprocess the multiplex PCR reads, holding one entry per CDR3 protein. The sample yields 190,000 or so distinct CDR3 sequences, approximately 31% seen once. Samples came from axillary lymph nodes draining the breast cancer. The sequence came from a female donor with breast cancer. Some clones in this sample may be carry-over from other donors' samples. Sequenced material: axillary lymph node tissue. The rearrangement uses TRBV6-5 and TRBJ2-3; 8 nucleotides match TRBD2. CDR3 residues: CASSRLAYSTDTQYF. The CDR3 nucleotides are TGTGCCAGCAGCCGACTAGCGTATAGCACAGATACGCAGTATTTT.